The 24 T cell receptor beta chains below were found in one sample sequenced in a study of T cell responses to AZD1222 COVID-19 vaccine. Profiling relied on immunoSEQ multiplex PCR, and the TCRdb table lists in-frame clones only, not all of them. The sample has 150,000 or so clones; around 85% are singletons. Sequenced material: peripheral blood, taken after recovery from COVID-19. The receptors were gathered from an adult who had recovered from COVID-19.

This clone has a single count. This chain links TRBV9 with TRBJ1-1; D is undetermined. The germline V gene encodes CDR1 SGDLS and CDR2 YYNGEE. This CDR3 has 15 residues. The ends were cut back, 0 bases at V and 2 bases at J, with 11 bases in the middle. CDR3 DNA sequence: TGTGCCAGCAGCGTAGGCTATTCTCTCAACACTGAAGCTTTCTTT. This codes for CASSVGYSLNTEAFF.

Written as DNA, the CDR3 is TGTGCCAGCAGTCCCCTGACTCGAACTGAAGCTTTCTTT. Translation gives CASSPLTRTEAFF. This chain connects TRBV28 to TRBJ1-1; D gene uncertain. Trimming stripped 5 bases from V and 5 bases from J, with 12 bases between. CDR3 length: 13 residues. In germline, CDR1 is MDHEN, CDR2 SYDVKM. Supplemented by reference TRBV28 and TRBJ1-1, the full variable domain reads DVKVTQSSRYLVKRTGEKVFLECVQDMDHENMFWYRQDPGLGLRLIYFSYDVKMKEKGDIPEGYSVSREKKERFSLILESASTNQTSMYLCASSPLTRTEAFFGQGTRLTVV.

This clone was found a few times. V is TRBV28 and J is TRBJ1-2; possible D gene TRBD1, 6 bases. There are 14 residues in the CDR3. CDR1 is MDHEN, CDR2 SYDVKM, per germline. The ends were cut back, 6 bases at V and 4 bases at J, with 15 bases in the middle. The CDR3 loop reads CASRPQGISYGYTF. DNA of the CDR3: TGTGCCAGCAGGCCACAGGGTATAAGCTATGGCTACACCTTC.

The chain couples TRBV7-3 to TRBJ2-2; no reliable D call. CDR1 and CDR2 from the germline V gene are SGHTA and FQGTGA. Trimming pared 4 bases from V and 6 bases from J, leaving 6 bases between. There are 12 residues in the CDR3. DNA of the CDR3: TGTGCCAGCAGCTCTCCTCCCGGGGAGCTGTTTTTT. It specifies CASSSPPGELFF.

This clone has a handful of counts. This sample also contains other DNA sequences that code for the same CDR3. The V gene is TRBV5-6, the J gene TRBJ2-5, with 10 bases aligning to TRBD2. The V and J ends lost 4 bases and 4 bases, in that order; junction bases with no gene match: 4. Germline V gene data show CDR1 as SGHDT and CDR2 as YYEEEE. This CDR3 spans 14 amino acids. The CDR3 nucleotides read TGTGCCAGCAGCCTATGGACTAGCGGAGAGACCCAGTACTTC. Translating gives CASSLWTSGETQYF.

The V gene is TRBV10-3, the J gene TRBJ2-7, with 8 bases matching TRBD1. The J segment lost 7 bases and the V segment lost 5 bases, leaving 10 bases of the junction unmatched. The CDR3 is made up of 14 amino acids. Germline CDR1 reads ENHRY; CDR2 reads SYGVKD. The CDR3 sequence is CAISSQGATREQYF. The DNA for the CDR3 is TGTGCCATCAGTAGCCAGGGGGCGACGAGGGAGCAGTACTTC.

The rearrangement links TRBV14 to TRBJ2-5, with D tentatively TRBD1 or TRBD2 (5 bases each). The CDR3 runs 13 residues. V shed 4 bases and J shed 3 bases, with 9 bases lying between them. The germline V gene has CDR1 SGHDN and CDR2 FVKESK. The CDR3 DNA is TGTGCCAGCAGCCGGGACGGCGAAGAGACCCAGTACTTC. It codes for CASSRDGEETQYF. Complete variable domain (other parts from reference TRBV14 and TRBJ2-5): EAGVTQFPSHSVIEKGQTVTLRCDPISGHDNLYWYRRVMGKEIKFLLHFVKESKQDESGMPNNRFLAERTGGTYSTLKVQPAELEDSGVYFCASSRDGEETQYFGPGTRLLVL.

This chain links TRBV3-1 (or the pseudogene TRBV3-2) with TRBJ2-3, with TRBD2 identical over 9 bases. Germline assignment: CDR1 LGHDT and CDR2 YNNKEL (reference sequence). The CDR3 runs to 14 residues. V was pared by 9 bases and J by 6 bases, with 10 bases of the junction left unmatched. The CDR3 sequence: CASNSGRSVDTQYF. The CDR3 nucleotides read TGTGCCAGTAATAGCGGGAGATCTGTGGATACGCAGTATTTT.

V gene TRBV19 combines with J gene TRBJ2-5; D perhaps matches TRBD2 (6 bases). The germline CDR1 and CDR2 sequences are LNHDA and SQIVND (reference sequence). Deletions cut 1 base from V and 4 bases from J, with 10 bases between. The CDR3 runs 14 residues. CDR3 DNA sequence: TGTGCCAGTAGTATAGGACTAGGAGGAGAGACCCAGTACTTC. It encodes CASSIGLGGETQYF.

V and J are TRBV9 and TRBJ1-1; TRBD1 matches at 8 bases. Trimming removed 3 bases from V and 5 bases from J; junction bases left unmatched: 15. This CDR3 spans 17 amino acids. Germline V CDR1 and CDR2: SGDLS, YYNGEE. CDR3 coding DNA: TGTGCCAGCAGCGGTCCGTCGGCGGACAGGGCGGGGACTGAAGCTTTCTTT. Translation: CASSGPSADRAGTEAFF.

This clone was detected once. The chain links TRBV27 to TRBJ2-7; tentative D call: TRBD1 (5 bases). The CDR3 is 15 residues long. Deletions cut 4 bases from V and 3 bases from J, with 16 bases between. The germline V gene has CDR1 MNHEY and CDR2 SMNVEV (reference sequence). This CDR3 is CASSSSSDRNYEQYF. For the CDR3, the DNA is TGTGCCAGCAGTTCCTCCTCCGACAGAAACTACGAGCAGTACTTC.

The J gene is TRBJ2-1, the V gene TRBV6-2 or TRBV6-3; 10 positions agree with TRBD1. J lost 9 bases, V lost 6 bases, and 17 bases had no gene match. The CDR3 runs to 17 residues. Germline assignment: CDR1 MNHEY and CDR2 SVGEGT. In nucleotides, the CDR3 is TGTGCCAGCAGGTACGACAAGGCGACAGGGGGCGAGGGTGAGCAGTTCTTC. Amino acids: CASRYDKATGGEGEQFF.

The gene calls are TRBV6-2 or TRBV6-3 and TRBJ1-2; unclear D gene. Germline CDR1 reads MNHEY; CDR2 reads SVGEGT. The germline V and J ends were trimmed by 6 bases and 8 bases, with 10 bases remaining between them. The CDR3 contains 11 residues. The CDR3 region has the DNA TGTGCCAGCAGCCGGGGTCCGGGCTACACCTTC. This encodes CASSRGPGYTF.

This clone was counted once. CDR3 nucleotide sequence: TGTGCCAGCAGCCCCATGTCGTGGGGACAAAGCACAGATACGCAGTATTTT. It codes for CASSPMSWGQSTDTQYF. The V and J genes are TRBV2 and TRBJ2-3; maybe TRBD1 (6 bases). Trimming stripped 6 bases from V and 0 bases from J, with 19 bases between. Germline CDR1 SNHLY, CDR2 FYNNEI. The CDR3 is 17 amino acids.

The chain is built from TRBV4-3 and TRBJ1-2, with no clear D. Germline assignment: CDR1 LGHNA and CDR2 YSLEER. The CDR3 totals 13 residues. Trimming took 1 base from V and 8 from J, leaving 11 bases between them. The DNA of the CDR3 is TGCGCCAGCAGCCAAGTTTCGGGGTTCGGCTACACCTTC. It encodes CASSQVSGFGYTF.

The chain joins TRBV2 to TRBJ1-1; no definite D call. Per the germline V gene, CDR1 is SNHLY and CDR2 is FYNNEI. The CDR3 is 13 residues long. Trimming stripped 8 bases from V and 0 bases from J, with 10 bases between. The CDR3 nucleotides read TGTGCCAGCCATAGTGACCTGAACACTGAAGCTTTCTTT. This translates into CASHSDLNTEAFF.

This chain uses TRBV7-3 with TRBJ2-2; D may be TRBD2 (6 bases). This CDR3 contains 15 residues. Trimming shortened V by 2 bases and J by 4 bases, and 11 bases separated the two germline ends. Germline CDR1 reads SGHTA; CDR2 reads FQGTGA. DNA for the CDR3: TGTGCCAGCAGCTTATACGGAGGGGCCACCGGGGAGCTGTTTTTT. Encoded protein: CASSLYGGATGELFF.

The chain joins TRBV27 to TRBJ2-3, with 7 bases aligning to TRBD1. Germline V lookup: CDR1 MNHEY, CDR2 SMNVEV (reference sequence). The J segment lost 3 bases and the V segment lost 6 bases, leaving 9 bases of the junction unmatched. This CDR3 is 15 amino acids long. The DNA for the CDR3 is TGTGCCAGCAGGTCGTGGGGACAGAGTACAGATACGCAGTATTTT. Translated, it gives CASRSWGQSTDTQYF.

This chain links TRBV19 with TRBJ1-5; possibly TRBD1 for D (5 bases). The CDR3 is 14 residues long. V was cut by 5 bases and J by 1 base, with 9 bases left in between. Germline-derived CDR1 and CDR2 are LNHDA and SQIVND (reference sequence). CDR3 protein: CASSVRDSNQPQHF. CDR3 DNA sequence: TGTGCCAGTAGTGTCCGGGACAGCAATCAGCCCCAGCATTTT.

V gene TRBV5-1 combines with J gene TRBJ1-3, with D uncertain. Per germline, CDR1 SGHRS and CDR2 YFSETQ. CDR3 length: 15 residues. Between the trimmed V and J ends, which lost 0 bases and 0 bases, there was a span of 7 bases. In DNA form, the CDR3 reads TGCGCCAGCAGCTTGGCACAGAACTCTGGAAACACCATATATTTT. This sequence encodes CASSLAQNSGNTIYF.

This clone was observed once. The V call is TRBV5-1, the J call TRBJ2-2; D possibly corresponds to TRBD1 (6 bases). V dropped 3 bases and J dropped 4 bases, with 16 bases sitting between them. The CDR3 covers 16 residues. Germline lookup yields CDR1 SGHRS and CDR2 YFSETQ. CDR3 sequence: CASSSGVTGSTGELFF. CDR3 coding DNA: TGCGCCAGCAGCTCAGGGGTTACGGGGAGCACCGGGGAGCTGTTTTTT.

V gene TRBV5-6 combines with J gene TRBJ1-2; a possible D gene is TRBD1 (6 bases). The germline CDR1 and CDR2 sequences are SGHDT and YYEEEE. V was shortened by 4 bases and J by 5 bases, with 24 bases between the two germline ends. The CDR3 runs to 17 residues. CDR3 residues: CASSSTGSAGWRYGYTF. CDR3 sequence (DNA): TGTGCCAGCAGCAGCACAGGGTCGGCTGGCTGGAGGTATGGCTACACCTTC. The full variable domain, its missing parts supplied by reference TRBV5-6 and TRBJ1-2, is DAGVTQSPTHLIKTRGQQVTLRCSPKSGHDTVSWYQQALGQGPQFIFQYYEEEERQRGNFPDRFSGHQFPNYSSELNVNALLLGDSALYLCASSSTGSAGWRYGYTFGSGTRLTVV.

This chain links TRBV5-4 with TRBJ2-1; a possible D gene is TRBD1 (6 bases). CDR1 and CDR2 from the germline V gene are SGHNT and YYREEE (reference sequence). The CDR3 has 16 residues. Trimming took 5 bases from V and 0 from J, leaving 15 bases between them. The CDR3 nucleotides read TGTGCCAGCAGTTCAGGGGTAGGGAGCTCCTACAATGAGCAGTTCTTC. Translation: CASSSGVGSSYNEQFF.

The V gene is TRBV4-1, the J gene TRBJ1-5; 7 bases fit TRBD1. Germline V gene sequence: CDR1 MGHRA, CDR2 YSYEKL. The CDR3 runs to 15 residues. The junction had 3 bases not matched to a gene; V was cut back by 1 base and J by 3 bases. This CDR3 reads CASSQADRDNQPQHF. CDR3 DNA sequence: TGCGCCAGCAGCCAAGCCGACAGGGACAATCAGCCCCAGCATTTT.